The 8 T cell receptor beta chains below all came from one sample that was sequenced in a study of OX40 agonist ivuxolimab in advanced cancers. The library was prepared using the immunoSEQ multiplex PCR assay. TCRdb took this table from immuneACCESS and kept in-frame rearrangements with V and J called. Such tables lack part of the clones; where checked against another copy, unresolved V genes explain under half of the gap, and the rest is unexplained. In this sample the table shows roughly 84,000 clones, approximately 81% of which occur a single time. Roughly 4.5% of the sample is in the top ten clones. Specimen: CD4+ or CD8+ T cells sorted from blood, collected in a trial of the OX40 agonist ivuxolimab. Receptors were obtained from an adult with an advanced solid tumor such as melanoma, head and neck, liver or kidney cancer.

The chain uses TRBV6-5 and TRBJ1-1, with no clear D. The CDR3 spans 13 residues. CDR1 and CDR2 (germline): MNHEY, SVGAGI. The V end was cut by 1 base, the J end by 4 bases, with 7 bases between. The DNA of the CDR3 is TGTGCCAGCAGTTACTTGGTTGGCACTGAAGCTTTCTTT. Translating it yields CASSYLVGTEAFF.

The rearrangement uses TRBV7-9 and TRBJ1-1, with D unresolved. Trimming shortened V by 1 base and J by 5 bases, and 8 bases separated the two germline ends. The CDR3 is 13 amino acids. Germline V gives CDR1 SEHNR, CDR2 FQNEAQ (reference sequence). The CDR3 spells CASSLEQDTEAFF. The CDR3 nucleotides read TGTGCCAGCAGCTTAGAGCAGGATACTGAAGCTTTCTTT.

CDR3 coding DNA: TGCAGCGAATCTGACGGCGGCAAGACGCAGTATTTT. It translates to CSESDGGKTQYF. This chain links TRBV29-1 with TRBJ2-3; D remains ambiguous. V gave up 7 bases and J gave up 9 bases, with 17 bases separating them. The CDR3 is 12 amino acids. The germline V gene encodes CDR1 SQVTM and CDR2 ANQGSEA.

CDR3 nucleotide sequence: TGTGCCAGCAGGAGGGGGTCAGGGTCAGAGCTAGAGCAGTTCTTC. Its protein is CASRRGSGSELEQFF. The genes are TRBV6-1 and TRBJ2-1, with a weak D call TRBD1 (6 bases). The CDR3 has 15 residues. CDR1 is MNHNS and CDR2 is SASEGT in the germline V gene. Trimming took off 6 bases at V and 10 bases at J, with 22 bases between the two ends.

This sequence joins TRBV7-9 and TRBJ1-1; D is unresolved. Trimming stripped 5 bases from V and 5 bases from J, with 18 bases between. There are 15 residues in the CDR3. Per the germline V gene, CDR1 is SEHNR and CDR2 is FQNEAQ (reference sequence). CDR3 bases: TGTGCCAGCAGCACGGCCTCGACGGGCTGGACTGAAGCTTTCTTT. It translates to CASSTASTGWTEAFF.

This chain links TRBV19 with TRBJ2-7; 13 bases agree with TRBD2. Germline V gene lookup returns CDR1 LNHDA and CDR2 SQIVND (reference sequence). The CDR3 has 15 residues. V was clipped by 4 bases and J by 0 bases; unmatched bases: 0. The CDR3 sequence: CASSRTSGSSYEQYF. DNA of the CDR3: TGTGCCAGTAGTAGGACTAGCGGGAGCTCCTACGAGCAGTACTTC.

In its sample, this clone was seen a few times. The J gene is TRBJ2-7, the V gene TRBV19; TRBD1 aligns across 9 bases. There are 17 residues in the CDR3. J gave up 3 bases and V 7 bases, and 16 bases lay outside the gene matches. Germline V lookup: CDR1 LNHDA, CDR2 SQIVND (reference sequence). CDR3 bases: TGTGCCAGTATCCCCCACCCTCGACAGGGGGGGGACTACGAGCAGTACTTC. Translation: CASIPHPRQGGDYEQYF.

The V call is TRBV6-5, the J call TRBJ1-3; TRBD1 is a possible D gene (5 bases). Between the trimmed V and J ends, which lost 4 bases and 2 bases, there was a span of 9 bases. The CDR3 consists of 14 residues. Germline V lookup: CDR1 MNHEY, CDR2 SVGAGI. This CDR3 is CASSLAGTGNTIYF. Written as DNA, the CDR3 is TGTGCCAGCAGTTTAGCAGGGACTGGAAACACCATATATTTT.